Listed here is a single T cell receptor beta chain. This sample was included in a study of T cell changes during pregnancy in multiple sclerosis. Libraries were prepared by immunoSEQ multiplex PCR; TCRdb keeps only in-frame clonotypes and omits some of them. The repertoire consists of 50,000 to 65,000 clones, with approximately 95% occurring once and the leading ten covering 2.5% to 4%. The germline V gene has CDR1 SNHLY and CDR2 FYNNEI. This CDR3 contains 13 residues. V was clipped by 5 bases and J by 1 base, with 6 bases between them. This receptor was identified in a female donor with multiple sclerosis, enrolled in a pregnancy study. This specimen consisted of CD8+ T cells from peripheral blood mononuclear cells, obtained in the second trimester of pregnancy. The genes are TRBV2 and TRBJ1-5; D unresolved. The CDR3 DNA follows: TGTGCCAGCAGTAGCTACAGCAATCAGCCCCAGCATTTT. Translated, it gives CASSSYSNQPQHF.